The rows below give T cell receptor beta chains drawn from one sample of a study of T cells after yellow fever vaccination. TCRdb reanalysed the 5' RACE reads using MiXCR and keeps one entry per CDR3 protein. This table has 450,000 to 550,000 distinct CDR3 sequences, about a fifth appearing once. The sample was PBMCs, taken about 21 days after the first yellow fever vaccination. Receptor source: a man aged 18-30 years who received the YFV17D yellow fever vaccine. The CDR3 runs from the conserved cysteine through the conserved F or W. Fields, in order: V gene, clone size, CDR3 protein. Some rows mark clone size as missing; the rest say once, few, many or name a class of expanded clone.

V: TRBV18; size: NA; CDR3: CASSPGSPRDIAKNIQYF
V: TRBV6-1; size: NA; CDR3: CASSELGESSYEQYF
V: TRBV4-3; size: NA; CDR3: CASSQVLSVGKTQYF
V: TRBV9; size: NA; CDR3: CASSPRTGGDGQVQYF
V: TRBV10-3; size: few; CDR3: CAISAGQGADYNEQFF
V: TRBV15; size: many; CDR3: CATSRDLGWDTEAFF
V: TRBV12-3/TRBV12-4; size: few; CDR3: CASSFFQGRPEAFF
V: TRBV10-3; size: many; CDR3: CAISLGGTSGGAGEQFF
V: TRBV7-8; size: many; CDR3: CASNQRPGTRMNNEQFF
V: TRBV4-3; size: NA; CDR3: CASSQARSSTDTQYF
V: TRBV4-3; size: few; CDR3: CASTPAEGYGYTF
V: TRBV18; size: NA; CDR3: CASSQTPNEQFF
V: TRBV29-1; size: few; CDR3: CSVATSQWGASYGYTF
V: TRBV7-2; size: many; CDR3: CASTGQRNTEAFF
V: TRBV4-3; size: few; CDR3: CASKVAGDPSYTQYF
V: TRBV18; size: NA; CDR3: CASSPPTGVLVEQFF
V: TRBV5-6; size: NA; CDR3: CASTVVGTDTQYF
V: TRBV7-2; size: few; CDR3: CASSTQQGVYGYTF
V: TRBV27; size: few; CDR3: CASSLRSLGGEETQYF
V: TRBV7-9; size: few; CDR3: CASSWKQGLNYGYTF
V: TRBV27; size: NA; CDR3: CASSSRVGRGGSYEQYF
V: TRBV20-1; size: NA; CDR3: CSASGTRGTQYF
V: TRBV27; size: NA; CDR3: CASREGGLHGYTF
V: TRBV13; size: NA; CDR3: CASSLIIGTEAFF
V: TRBV25-1; size: NA; CDR3: CASSELSRGTYEQYF
V: TRBV3-1; size: few; CDR3: CASSQRAAKNIQYF
V: TRBV27; size: NA; CDR3: CASIPWPPLSDTQYF
V: TRBV9; size: few; CDR3: CASSAQGLADTQYF
V: TRBV7-6; size: once; CDR3: CASSLGGGTKETQYF
V: TRBV7-2; size: many; CDR3: CASSSIGGGYGNQPQHF
V: TRBV12-3/TRBV12-4; size: NA; CDR3: CASSPWAGEGGYTF
V: TRBV5-1; size: NA; CDR3: CASNEGSDTQYF
V: TRBV5-1; size: NA; CDR3: CASSPTGPGHQPQHF
V: TRBV2; size: few; CDR3: CASTDPLAGEVQYF
V: TRBV11-2; size: many; CDR3: CASSFKGRVEAFF
V: TRBV5-5; size: few; CDR3: CASSPPQGVDEQYF
V: TRBV7-2; size: NA; CDR3: CASSLAGRSATNEKLFF
V: TRBV9; size: NA; CDR3: CASSSSMAREGAEQYF
V: TRBV7-9; size: NA; CDR3: CASSLGPGSPLHF
V: TRBV2; size: NA; CDR3: CASRVAGGGGTQYF
V: TRBV6-1; size: few; CDR3: CASSEAVSWAGGRHTQYF
V: TRBV29-1; size: few; CDR3: CSVGALIFNEQFF
V: TRBV6-1; size: NA; CDR3: CASRRGGGEKLFF
V: TRBV7-2; size: NA; CDR3: CASSWTGGGNIQYF
V: TRBV29-1; size: NA; CDR3: CSVAYRGDEQYF
V: TRBV12-3/TRBV12-4; size: NA; CDR3: CASTLTEHARVDQPQHF
V: TRBV20-1; size: NA; CDR3: CSATTVLDEQYF
V: TRBV3-1; size: few; CDR3: CASSLDPSHPQHF
V: TRBV6-2/TRBV6-3; size: many; CDR3: CASSYRRLVPITNTGELFF
V: TRBV2; size: few; CDR3: CASISILSGNTIYF
V: TRBV3-1; size: NA; CDR3: CASSSAGAGTDTQYF
V: TRBV20-1; size: few; CDR3: CSARPTANYGYTF
V: TRBV7-2; size: NA; CDR3: CASSLYRERYNEQFF